Given below is one T cell receptor beta chain in context. Per the authors' pipeline: Reference gene primer amplification yielded estimated nucleated cell counts. The repertoire was sequenced with immunoSEQ multiplex PCR; TCRdb's copy has only in-frame clones and lacks some. The DNA gave D and trimming, while V, J and clone size come from that table. The top ten clones hold 2% to 3% of a sample with hundreds of thousands of clones, roughly 85% of them seen once. Trimming left V 4 bases short and J 1 base short, with 20 bases between. CDR1 LGHDT and CDR2 YNNKEL come from the germline V gene (reference sequence). The CDR3 runs to 19 residues. The record originates from a study of blood T cell repertoires in COVID-19. Study-level background: The cDNA or gDNA used as material had been derived from T cells, B-cell-depleted T cells, or PBMCs.

Cohort assignment relied on participant-reported clinical history. Cohort 3 recovery required two negative PCRs, clearance, or symptom resolution. The sample consisted of PBMCs or T cells enriched from blood (not recorded which). The sequence was obtained from a woman aged 45-60 years who had recovered from COVID-19. This chain uses TRBV3-1 (or the pseudogene TRBV3-2) with TRBJ2-6; the D is unclear. The CDR3 DNA reads as TGTGCCAGCAGCCTCTTGATCGGGTTTCAGAAATCTGGGGCCAACGTCCTGACTTTC. This codes for CASSLLIGFQKSGANVLTF.